This entry describes one T cell receptor (beta chain). Its antigen is still unknown. The CDR3 extends over 20 amino acids. The V gene's germline CDR1 is GTSNPN and CDR2 SVGIG (reference sequence). Germline trimming cut 2 bases from V and 6 bases from J; bases unmatched to any gene: 19. The sample comes from a study of shared clonotypes between healthy human individuals. Study conclusions and caveats: Generation probability values for non-shared clonotypes were lower than those for clonotypes shared by all four donors. Apart from blood, nothing was sampled; tissue repertoires likely differ.

Donors, healthy HIV-negative adults, lacked recent acute infections or vaccinations. CD4+ cells were split into CD45RA+ naive and CD45RA-negative memory subsets. Measured with immunoSEQ multiplex PCR; TCRdb has only the in-frame clones, and not every one. The table includes approximately 2.4 million clones, around 95% detected once. The source material was naive CD4+ T cells sorted from blood. This sample's subset: CD45RA+ positively selected. J is TRBJ2-2 and V is TRBV30, with 12 bases aligning to TRBD2. This sequence originates from a man between 18 and 29 years old in good health. The CDR3 spells CAWSPERTSGKGFRSGELFF. DNA for the CDR3: TGTGCCTGGAGTCCAGAAAGGACTAGCGGGAAAGGGTTTCGTTCCGGGGAGCTGTTTTTT.